One and the same sample provided the 26 T cell receptor beta chains below, sequenced in a study of radiotherapy plus CTLA-4 blockade in lung cancer. The method was immunoSEQ multiplex PCR; TCRdb's version includes in-frame clones alone and lacks a portion of them. The sample holds about 82,000 clones, 60% to 80% seen once. The material was peripheral blood, obtained from a patient treated with radiotherapy plus ipilimumab. These receptors came from a human donor with non-small cell lung cancer that progressed on radiotherapy plus ipilimumab.

The rearrangement joins TRBV28 to TRBJ2-1; 8 bases are shared with TRBD1. Germline assignment: CDR1 MDHEN and CDR2 SYDVKM. This CDR3 has 15 amino acids. The ends lost 7 bases at V and 6 bases at J; junction bases unmatched: 11. CDR3 in DNA: TGTGCCAGCACCTTGGGACAGGAAGAAGGCAATGAGCAGTTCTTC. It encodes CASTLGQEEGNEQFF.

In this sample, this clone turned up a few times. The chain employs TRBV30 and TRBJ1-1; D is perhaps TRBD1 (6 bases). The CDR3 runs 11 residues. From germline, CDR1 is GTSNPN and CDR2 SVGIG (reference sequence). Trimming took off 5 bases at V and 5 bases at J, with 9 bases between the two ends. CDR3 sequence: CAWDQGTEAFF. In DNA, the CDR3 is TGTGCCTGGGACCAGGGGACTGAAGCTTTCTTT.

V and J are TRBV6-5 and TRBJ2-3; 11 nucleotides match TRBD2. The CDR3 is 15 residues long. Per the germline V gene, CDR1 is MNHEY and CDR2 is SVGAGI. J lost 6 bases, V lost 7 bases, and 9 bases had no gene match. CDR3 nucleotide sequence: TGTGCCAGCACCCCAGAGTGGACTAGCGGGGATACGCAGTATTTT. It codes for CASTPEWTSGDTQYF.

The sample holds one count of this clone. This chain links TRBV6-5 with TRBJ1-5; weak D call: TRBD1 (6 bases). CDR1 and CDR2 (germline): MNHEY, SVGAGI. The CDR3 runs to 15 residues. V lost 5 bases, J lost 5 bases, and 16 bases lay in between. The CDR3 DNA is TGTGCCAGCAGTCCCTCAACAGGGTCCTATCAGCCCCAGCATTTT. Translating it yields CASSPSTGSYQPQHF.

V and J are TRBV9 and TRBJ2-3, with 9 bases matching TRBD1. The CDR3 loop spans 17 amino acids. Germline V gene data show CDR1 as SGDLS and CDR2 as YYNGEE. Trimming at V came to 0 bases and at J to 2 bases, leaving 7 bases not matched to a gene. The CDR3 here is CASSVDTGGTLTDTQYF. The CDR3 region has the DNA TGTGCCAGCAGCGTAGATACAGGGGGCACACTCACAGATACGCAGTATTTT.

This sequence joins TRBV11-1 and TRBJ2-1; D gene unclear. Trimming pared 3 bases from V and 8 bases from J, leaving 14 bases between. Germline values: CDR1 SGHAT, CDR2 FQDESV (reference sequence). The CDR3 has 14 residues. The CDR3 is CASSFRTTLDEQFF. The CDR3 DNA follows: TGTGCCAGCAGCTTCCGTACTACTTTGGATGAGCAGTTCTTC.

The rearrangement uses TRBV18 and TRBJ2-1, with 9 bases that match TRBD2. The CDR3 length is 15 residues. Unmatched junction bases numbered 3, after V lost 0 bases and J lost 6 bases. Germline V lookup: CDR1 KGHSH, CDR2 LQKENI. CDR3 nucleotide sequence: TGTGCCAGCTCACCACCGGGACTAGCCTTCAATGAGCAGTTCTTC. This codes for CASSPPGLAFNEQFF.

V is TRBV28 and J is TRBJ2-4; 7 bases are shared with TRBD2. V dropped 5 bases and J dropped 16; count of bases not matched to a gene: 17. Germline values: CDR1 MDHEN, CDR2 SYDVKM. The CDR3 is made up of 14 amino acids. Here the CDR3 reads CASSPLGGERGIYF. Here the CDR3 DNA reads TGTGCCAGCAGTCCCCTAGGAGGGGAGCGGGGCATATACTTC. The full variable domain, its missing parts supplied by reference TRBV28 and TRBJ2-4, is DVKVTQSSRYLVKRTGEKVFLECVQDMDHENMFWYRQDPGLGLRLIYFSYDVKMKEKGDIPEGYSVSREKKERFSLILESASTNQTSMYLCASSPLGGERGIYFGAGTRLSVL.

The chain joins TRBV5-1 to TRBJ2-7; 10 nucleotides match TRBD2. Losses at the gene ends were 0 bases for V and 2 bases for J; bases not matched to a gene: 5. The CDR3 is 16 amino acids. Germline assignment: CDR1 SGHRS and CDR2 YFSETQ. CDR3 residues: CASSLDASGSPYEQYF. Here the CDR3 DNA reads TGCGCCAGCAGCTTGGACGCTAGCGGGAGCCCCTACGAGCAGTACTTC. The variable domain in full, completed from reference TRBV5-1 and TRBJ2-7, reads KAGVTQTPRYLIKTRGQQVTLSCSPISGHRSVSWYQQTPGQGLQFLFEYFSETQRNKGNFPGRFSGRQFSNSRSEMNVSTLELGDSALYLCASSLDASGSPYEQYFGPGTRLTVT.

This clone was detected ten times or more. The chain links TRBV4-3 to TRBJ2-7; D may correspond to TRBD1 or TRBD2 (5 bases each). V was clipped by 1 base and J by 4 bases, with 8 bases between them. Per the germline V gene, CDR1 is LGHNA and CDR2 is YSLEER. The CDR3 is 13 residues long. CDR3 nucleotides: TGCGCCAGCAGCCAAGGAGGGGCTTACGAGCAGTACTTC. Amino acids: CASSQGGAYEQYF.

The V gene is TRBV19, the J gene TRBJ1-2, with 11 nucleotides matching TRBD1. Germline-derived CDR1 and CDR2 are LNHDA and SQIVND (reference sequence). The CDR3 consists of 14 residues. With 9 bases clipped from V and 4 bases from J, the junction kept 7 bases outside the gene matches. CDR3 sequence (DNA): TGTGCCAGCACCCGGGACAGGGGGTCCTATGGCTACACCTTC. Translation gives CASTRDRGSYGYTF.

This clone is a singleton in its sample. DNA for the CDR3: TGTGCCAGCAGTACAACCGGGACAGGGGGCTACGAGCAGTACTTC. It specifies CASSTTGTGGYEQYF. The chain combines TRBV27 with TRBJ2-7; 11 nucleotides match TRBD1. V lost 5 bases and J lost 3; bases outside the gene matches: 6. The CDR3 runs to 15 residues. Germline-derived CDR1 and CDR2 are MNHEY and SMNVEV (reference sequence).

The CDR3 nucleotides are TGTGCCAGCAGCGAGGACCAGACAGGGGTCAACACAGATACGCAGTATTTT. It is translated as CASSEDQTGVNTDTQYF. J is TRBJ2-3 and V is TRBV9; 8 positions agree with TRBD1. Germline CDR1 and CDR2: SGDLS and YYNGEE. The V segment lost 3 bases and the J segment 2 bases; nucleotides outside the gene matches: 11. This CDR3 is built from 17 residues.

This sequence joins TRBV4-2 and TRBJ2-7; 7 bases are shared with TRBD2. Trimming took 8 bases from V and 2 from J; bases not matched to a gene: 12. This CDR3 has 15 residues. The V gene's germline CDR1 is LGHNA and CDR2 YNFKEQ. The CDR3 DNA follows: TGTGCCAGCGGCAGGGTGGTGGGGGGGACCTACGAGCAGTACTTC. This translates into CASGRVVGGTYEQYF.

The chain has TRBV27 and TRBJ2-7, with D possibly being TRBD1 (5 bases). CDR3 length equals 13 residues. Germline V gene lookup returns CDR1 MNHEY and CDR2 SMNVEV (reference sequence). Trimming left V 3 bases short and J 5 bases short, with 11 bases between. CDR3 DNA: TGTGCCAGCAGTTTGACCAGGGTCCACGAGCAGTACTTC. Its protein product is CASSLTRVHEQYF.

This clone is a singleton in its sample. The rearrangement links TRBV11-3 to TRBJ2-2; 7 positions agree with TRBD2. J lost 5 bases, V lost 5 bases, and 11 bases had no gene match. CDR3 length: 16 amino acids. Looked up from germline, CDR1 is SGHNT and CDR2 is YENEEA. The CDR3 region has the DNA TGTGCCAGCAGCCGGGACTACTACGGGGGGACCGGGGAGCTGTTTTTT. Translated: CASSRDYYGGTGELFF. The complete variable domain, with remaining parts taken from reference TRBV11-3 and TRBJ2-2, reads EAGVVQSPRYKIIEKKQPVAFWCNPISGHNTLYWYLQNLGQGPELLIRYENEEAVDDSQLPKDRFSAERLKGVDSTLKIQPAELGDSAVYLCASSRDYYGGTGELFFGEGSRLTVL.

The chain carries TRBV27 and TRBJ2-1; D is unresolved. Trimming left V 0 bases short and J 7 bases short, with 7 bases between. Germline values: CDR1 MNHEY, CDR2 SMNVEV (reference sequence). The CDR3 has 13 amino acids. The CDR3 protein is CASSLSHWNEQFF. In DNA, the CDR3 is TGTGCCAGCAGTTTATCCCATTGGAATGAGCAGTTCTTC.

The V gene is TRBV2, the J gene TRBJ2-7; the D is unclear. The CDR3 length is 12 residues. Germline loops: CDR1 SNHLY, CDR2 FYNNEI. Trimming removed 3 bases from V and 5 bases from J, with 8 bases in between. The CDR3: CASSDDADEQYF. Here the CDR3 DNA reads TGTGCCAGCAGTGACGACGCGGACGAGCAGTACTTC.

Details on this clone: Other DNA sequences of this sample code for an identical CDR3. V is TRBV2 and J is TRBJ2-2; a weak D match, TRBD2 (7 bases). The CDR3 has 16 amino acids. Germline V gene data show CDR1 as SNHLY and CDR2 as FYNNEI. V was cut by 6 bases and J by 4 bases, with 18 bases left in between. The CDR3 sequence: CASRFEGGGSTGELFF. The CDR3 DNA reads as TGTGCCAGCAGGTTTGAAGGGGGGGGGTCCACCGGGGAGCTGTTTTTT.

The chain recombines TRBV5-4 with TRBJ1-2, with no clear D. The CDR3 consists of 13 residues. Per the germline V gene, CDR1 is SGHNT and CDR2 is YYREEE (reference sequence). V dropped 0 bases and J dropped 6 bases, with 9 bases sitting between them. The CDR3 protein is CASSLVAADGYTF. The CDR3 coding sequence is TGTGCCAGCAGCTTGGTAGCAGCAGATGGCTACACCTTC.

V gene TRBV4-1 combines with J gene TRBJ2-7; D is unresolved. V was trimmed by 0 bases and J by 2 bases, leaving 8 bases between them. CDR3 length equals 14 residues. Germline V gene sequence: CDR1 MGHRA, CDR2 YSYEKL. CDR3 region: CASSQEGITYEQYF. The CDR3 nucleotides read TGCGCCAGCAGCCAAGAAGGAATAACCTACGAGCAGTACTTC.

V and J are TRBV15 and TRBJ2-1; D unresolved. Per germline, CDR1 LNHNV and CDR2 YYDKDF (reference sequence). V lost 0 bases and J 7 bases, leaving 10 bases between the germline ends. This CDR3 contains 14 residues. DNA for the CDR3: TGTGCCACCAGCAGAGATAGCATGAGGAATGAGCAGTTCTTC. Its translation is CATSRDSMRNEQFF.

In its sample, this clone was seen once. The V gene is TRBV19, the J gene TRBJ1-5, with D perhaps matching TRBD1 (5 bases). The germline CDR1 and CDR2 sequences are LNHDA and SQIVND (reference sequence). Trimming stripped 6 bases from V and 8 bases from J, with 14 bases between. The CDR3 has 13 residues. CDR3: CASRGPRSEPQHF. The CDR3 nucleotides are TGTGCCAGTAGGGGACCCAGGAGTGAGCCCCAGCATTTT.

This clone has just a few counts. V usage is TRBV6-6 and J usage is TRBJ1-2, with TRBD1 identical over 12 bases. Germline CDR1 and CDR2: MNHNY and SVGAGI (reference sequence). The CDR3 totals 15 residues. J was trimmed by 4 bases and V by 4 bases; bases with no gene match: 4. This CDR3 reads CASSSGTGGFYGYTF. The CDR3, as DNA: TGTGCCAGCAGTTCTGGGACAGGGGGCTTCTATGGCTACACCTTC.

This clone was recorded a few times. The chain joins TRBV5-1 to TRBJ2-7, with 10 bases that match TRBD1. Trimming cost V 1 base and J 6 bases; bases outside gene matches: 10. Germline V lookup: CDR1 SGHRS, CDR2 YFSETQ. This CDR3 is 16 amino acids long. The CDR3 loop reads CASSLTDGQGEFEQYF. In DNA, the CDR3 is TGCGCCAGCAGCTTGACGGACGGACAGGGGGAATTCGAGCAGTACTTC. Complete variable domain (other parts from reference TRBV5-1 and TRBJ2-7): KAGVTQTPRYLIKTRGQQVTLSCSPISGHRSVSWYQQTPGQGLQFLFEYFSETQRNKGNFPGRFSGRQFSNSRSEMNVSTLELGDSALYLCASSLTDGQGEFEQYFGPGTRLTVT.

This clone is labeled medium-sized (0.01 to 0.1%). V and J are TRBV7-9 and TRBJ2-7, with 8 bases that match TRBD1. The CDR3 is 14 residues long. The V gene's germline CDR1 is SEHNR and CDR2 FQNEAQ (reference sequence). V lost 2 bases to trimming and J lost 2 bases; unmatched junction nucleotides: 2. CDR3 in DNA: TGTGCCAGCAGCTTAATGGACAGGGCCTACGAGCAGTACTTC. Protein: CASSLMDRAYEQYF.